Listed below are T cell receptor beta chains from one sample, sequenced in a study of neurological immune-mediated disorders. Each CDR3 protein is one row after TCRdb ran MiXCR on the 5' RACE reads. The sample lists 70,000 to 95,000 distinct CDR3 sequences; about a sixth were seen once. Source material: PBMCs. Source of these receptors: a woman between 40 and 55 years old in good health. Each CDR3 is given with its conserved first and last residue. D genes are given only for firm matches. Expanded clones get a size class; other rows say once, few or many, or leave the size out.

J gene	clone size	D gene	V gene	CDR3 DNA	CDR3 protein
TRBJ2-2	many	-	TRBV6-5	TGTGCCAGCAGTTACTCGACTGGCGGGAACACCGGGGAGCTGTTTTTT	CASSYSTGGNTGELFF
TRBJ2-7	-	-	TRBV6-2/TRBV6-3	TGTGCCAGCAGTTACCGGCAGGACCCGTACGAGCAGTACTTC	CASSYRQDPYEQYF
TRBJ2-5	many	-	TRBV25-1	TGTGCCAGCAGTGAATCTGGGCGGGGTTTTTCAGAGACCCAGTACTTC	CASSESGRGFSETQYF
TRBJ1-5	many	-	TRBV20-1	TGCAGTGCTAGAAAGGGCAATCAGCCCCAGCATTTT	CSARKGNQPQHF
TRBJ2-2	many	-	TRBV28	TGTGCCAGCAGTCGCTTGACTCCCGGGACGGGCACCGGGGAGCTGTTTTTT	CASSRLTPGTGTGELFF
TRBJ2-1	-	-	TRBV10-3	TGTGCCATCAGTGAGCAGGGTAACAATGAGCAGTTCTTC	CAISEQGNNEQFF
TRBJ2-5	many	-	TRBV5-1	TGCGCCAGCAAGGGGTACCAAGAGACCCAGTACTTC	CASKGYQETQYF
TRBJ1-6	many	TRBD1	TRBV3-1	TGTGCCAGCGGTGGGACAGGCCTTTCACCCCTCCACTTT	CASGGTGLSPLHF
TRBJ1-1	-	-	TRBV18	TGTGCCAGCTCACCAGCCCTCCTTAACACTGAAGCTTTCTTT	CASSPALLNTEAFF
TRBJ2-3	-	TRBD2	TRBV4-2	TGTGCCAGCAGCCCATACGTAAGCGGGGCGACAGATACGCAGTATTTT	CASSPYVSGATDTQYF
TRBJ2-5	once	TRBD2	TRBV25-1	TGTGCCAGCAGTGAATTTAGCGGGGGGGCCCGAGAGACCAAGTACTTC	CASSEFSGGARETKYF
TRBJ2-5	many	TRBD2	TRBV7-8	TGTGCCAGCAGCCCAAAGGGAGCGGGGGGCCAAGAGACCCAGTACTTC	CASSPKGAGGQETQYF
TRBJ1-1	many	TRBD1	TRBV29-1	TGCAGCATTGGAAACAGGGGTACCACTGAAGCTTTCTTT	CSIGNRGTTEAFF